Given below is one T cell receptor beta chain in context. Its antigen is not identified. The sample is drawn from a study of shared clonotypes between healthy human individuals. General study points: Tissue TCR repertoires likely differ from these blood-only repertoires. Investigators expected sequencing depth to affect clonotype sharing among donors.

It was CD45RO-negative cells, positively selected for CCR7, that made up naive CD8 cells, with terminally differentiated effector memory CD45RA+ cells excluded. There were only Caucasian adults among the donors, and all lived in Nashville, Tennessee. The CDR3 runs to 13 residues. V trimming: 2 bases; J trimming: 7 bases; junction bases outside the gene matches: 3. Germline V CDR1 and CDR2: MNHEY, SVGAGI. Data came from immunoSEQ multiplex PCR; TCRdb stores just in-frame clones and leaves some out. Found here are millions of clones, about 95% of them singletons; the top ten hold roughly 1.1%. The TCR comes from a man aged 18-30 years in good health. The specimen was naive CD8+ T cells sorted from blood. The chain recombines TRBV6-5 with TRBJ1-2; 8 bases line up with TRBD1. CDR3 sequence: CASSYGTGLGYTF. For the CDR3, the DNA is TGTGCCAGCAGTTACGGGACAGGCCTTGGCTACACCTTC.